These 10 T cell receptor beta chains were sequenced from one sample in a study of blood T cells in healthy people across ages. For the second PCR, which ran for about 7 to 11 cycles, a sample-barcoded 5' primer and a J-beta primer mix were used. MiXCR, run by TCRdb on the 5' RACE reads, gives a single entry per CDR3 protein. Of hundreds of thousands of distinct CDR3 sequences in the sample, 49% were seen once. Sequences were obtained from blood. These receptors came from a woman aged 55-75 years in good health.

The rearrangement joins TRBV20-1 to TRBJ2-3; possible D gene TRBD1, 6 bases. With 6 bases removed from V and 7 bases from J, the gap between germline ends came to 14 bases. This CDR3 spans 12 amino acids. Germline V lookup: CDR1 DFQATT, CDR2 SNEGSKA (reference sequence). CDR3 amino acids: CSADRDTYTQYF. In DNA form, the CDR3 reads TGCAGTGCGGACCGGGACACGTATACGCAGTATTTT.

This clonotype was counted a few times. The chain joins TRBV6-2 or TRBV6-3 to TRBJ2-1, with D possibly matching TRBD2 (6 bases). Gene TRBJ2-7 matches the end of the DNA better, so the J call may be wrong. Germline-derived CDR1 and CDR2 are MNHEY and SVGEGT. CDR3 size: 16 residues. This CDR3 reads CASSPRGLTSYNEQYF. The DNA for the CDR3 is TGTGCCAGCAGTCCCCGGGGACTGACGTCCTACAATGAGCAGTACTTC.

A remark on this clonotype: One junction end does not reproduce the germline sequence, and a read error may be involved. The chain recombines TRBV5-1 with TRBJ2-5; D is ambiguous. CDR1 is SGHRS and CDR2 is YFSETQ in the germline V gene. The CDR3 has 14 amino acids. The CDR3 sequence is CACSRRPSQETQYF. The CDR3 DNA reads TGCGCCTGCAGCCGCCGGCCCTCACAAGAGACCCAGTACTTC.

This chain links TRBV10-3 with TRBJ1-1; the D is unclear. The CDR3 covers 17 residues. Germline values: CDR1 ENHRY, CDR2 SYGVKD. V was pared by 0 bases and J by 1 base, with 15 bases between. The CDR3 nucleotides read TGTGCCATCAGTGAGTCTGGAGCTAGAAGTAGGAACACTGAAGCTTTCTTT. It yields the protein CAISESGARSRNTEAFF.

In the case of this clonotype: A much larger clone is a single base away; this may be a read error. J is TRBJ2-7 and V is TRBV7-2; D call uncertain. V was clipped by 5 bases and J by 2 bases, with 13 bases between them. This CDR3 spans 14 amino acids. In germline, CDR1 is SGHTA, CDR2 FQGNSA. The CDR3 DNA follows: TGTGCCAGCAGCGTAGTATTGGGGACCTACGAGCAGTACTTC. It codes for CASSVVLGTYEQYF.

This clonotype is a singleton in its sample. CDR3 residues: CASSLTGRGTYNEQFF. For the CDR3, the DNA is TGTGCCAGCAGCTTAACCGGGAGAGGGACCTACAATGAGCAGTTCTTC. The rearrangement links TRBV7-3 to TRBJ2-1, with D possibly being TRBD2 (6 bases). CDR1 SGHTA and CDR2 FQGTGA come from the germline V gene. This CDR3 spans 16 amino acids. Trimming removed 0 bases at V and 2 bases at J, with 11 bases between. The full variable domain, its missing parts supplied by reference TRBV7-3 and TRBJ2-1, is GAGVSQTPSNKVTEKGKYVELRCDPISGHTALYWYRQSLGQGPEFLIYFQGTGAADDSGLPNDRFFAVRPEGSVSTLKIQRTERGDSAVYLCASSLTGRGTYNEQFFGPGTRLTVL.

This chain joins TRBV28 and TRBJ1-1; D ambiguous. CDR3 length: 15 residues. V was shortened by 6 bases and J by 3 bases, with 17 bases between the two germline ends. Per germline, CDR1 MDHEN and CDR2 SYDVKM. CDR3 protein: CASRPYGMGYTEAFF. CDR3 sequence (DNA): TGTGCCAGCAGGCCCTATGGAATGGGGTACACTGAAGCTTTCTTT. Drawing the rest from reference TRBV28 and TRBJ1-1, the complete variable domain is DVKVTQSSRYLVKRTGEKVFLECVQDMDHENMFWYRQDPGLGLRLIYFSYDVKMKEKGDIPEGYSVSREKKERFSLILESASTNQTSMYLCASRPYGMGYTEAFFGQGTRLTVV.

Regarding this clonotype: One end of the junction fails to match germline, which may point to a read error. This chain joins TRBV7-7 and TRBJ2-5, with a weak D call TRBD1 (6 bases). Germline values: CDR1 SSHAT, CDR2 FNYEAQ (reference sequence). The CDR3 has 13 amino acids. The DNA for the CDR3 is TGTGCTAGCAGCGTAGTCCAGGGGGAGACCCAGTACTTC. This codes for CASSVVQGETQYF.

This chain uses TRBV25-1 with TRBJ1-6, with D perhaps TRBD1 (5 bases). CDR1 is MGHDK and CDR2 is SYGVNS in the germline V gene. With 8 bases removed from V and 13 bases from J, the gap between germline ends came to 21 bases. The CDR3 has 14 residues. CDR3 in amino acids: CASRQGEWLSPLHF. The CDR3 DNA reads TGTGCCAGCCGCCAGGGTGAATGGTTGTCTCCCCTCCACTTT. Filled out from reference TRBV25-1 and TRBJ1-6, the complete variable domain reads EADIYQTPRYLVIGTGKKITLECSQTMGHDKMYWYQQDPGMELHLIHYSYGVNSTEKGDLSSESTVSRIRTEHFPLTLESARPSHTSQYLCASRQGEWLSPLHFGNGTRLTVT.

This clonotype was observed a handful of times. The rearrangement links TRBV12-3 or TRBV12-4 to TRBJ2-7; 8 bases align to TRBD1. V trimming: 5 bases; J trimming: 4 bases; junction bases outside the gene matches: 7. CDR3 length: 14 residues. The CDR3 here is CASSARTGKYEQYF. The CDR3 DNA sequence: TGTGCCAGCAGTGCCAGGACAGGGAAATACGAGCAGTACTTC.